The T cell receptor beta chain under discussion was sequenced for a study of blood T cell repertoires in COVID-19. This clone showed up just once. Enrolment of Seattle patients took place during active infection, and they were followed longitudinally. Sequencing was performed with immunoSEQ multiplex PCR; in TCRdb, only in-frame clones are kept and a portion is missing. Seen here are under 350,000 clones, under 90% observed once, and the top ten hold around 1.9%. The germline gives CDR1 SGHVT, CDR2 SQSDAQ. This CDR3 is built from 19 residues. The germline V and J ends were trimmed by 3 bases and 0 bases, with 20 bases remaining between them.

This TCR was recovered from a woman between 25 and 40 years old with COVID-19, enrolled during active disease. The source material was peripheral blood. The genes are TRBV7-4 and TRBJ1-4, with D possibly TRBD1 on 6 matching bases. DNA of the CDR3: TGTGCCAGCAGCTTTTGGGGACATTGGAACCCTGCAACTAATGAAAAACTGTTTTTT. It yields the protein CASSFWGHWNPATNEKLFF.